This T cell receptor (beta chain) was sequenced during a study of T cell responses to AZD1222 COVID-19 vaccine. TCRdb's copy holds only in-frame clones and misses some; the assay was immunoSEQ multiplex PCR. The sample shows 130,000 to 150,000 clones, over 80% of them seen only once. Study-level points and caveats: It should be noted that donors were predominantly white British and more often female, and clonal diversity was possibly underestimated. The study reported that nearly half of spike-specific TCRs target unmutated variant regions. The study found Spike-specific TCR breadth and depth rose after two AZD1222 doses.

CDR1 SNHLY and CDR2 FYNNEI come from the germline V gene. The CDR3 has 13 residues. V shed 11 bases, J shed 0 bases, and the junction held 4 bases outside the gene matches. With regard to this clone: What it binds is not known.

The sequencing used peripheral blood, collected on day 0 of MenACWY control vaccination. V and J are TRBV2 and TRBJ2-3, with TRBD2 identical over 8 bases. This receptor was identified in an adult in good health. In DNA, the CDR3 is TGTGCCCTAGCGGGCCCTAGCACAGATACGCAGTATTTT. This encodes CALAGPSTDTQYF.